This T cell receptor beta chain appears in the sequencing data of a study of cytomegalovirus exposure and HLA in healthy donors. Study-level points and caveats: Roughly uniform depth of sequencing across donors was assumed in presence/absence analyses. TCR beta chain V- and J-gene trimming was linked, in a later analysis, to a missense variant in DCLRE1C.

This CDR3 spans 13 amino acids. CDR1 is GTSNPN and CDR2 is SVGIG in the germline V gene (reference sequence). The V and J ends lost 4 bases and 5 bases, in that order; junction bases with no gene match: 6. Regarding this clone: Antigen unknown.

It was with 60 Vbeta and 13 Jbeta primers that the PCR ran. Clones were read by immunoSEQ multiplex PCR, and TCRdb kept only the in-frame ones, dropping some. Its table records roughly 30,000 clones. The V gene is TRBV30, the J gene TRBJ1-1, with 8 nucleotides matching TRBD1. The source of this sequence is a woman in her thirties or forties in good health and CMV-seropositive. The sample comprised PBMCs. The DNA for the CDR3 is TGTGCCTGGAATTTACAGGGGGGGACTGAAGCTTTCTTT. This encodes CAWNLQGGTEAFF. Using reference TRBV30 and TRBJ1-1 for the parts outside the CDR3, the full variable domain is SQTIHQWPATLVQPVGSPLSLECTVEGTSNPNLYWYRQAAGRGLQLLFYSVGIGQISSEVPQNLSASRPQDRQFILSSKKLLLSDSGFYLCAWNLQGGTEAFFGQGTRLTVV.